This entry describes one T cell receptor (beta chain). This sample was included in a study of PD-L1 blockade in urothelial cancer. Clones were read by immunoSEQ multiplex PCR, and TCRdb kept only the in-frame ones, dropping some. The sample shows over 70,000 clones, around four fifths of them seen only once. Time point described: peripheral blood 6 weeks after treatment start. The V and J ends lost 2 bases and 4 bases respectively, with 12 bases between them. Germline CDR1 reads SGHRS; CDR2 reads YFSETQ. The CDR3 is 14 residues long. The genes are TRBV5-1 and TRBJ2-5, with D tentatively TRBD1 (5 bases). The starting material was PBMCs, obtained around atezolizumab (anti-PD-L1) treatment. This TCR was sampled from a man between 65 and 85 years old with urothelial cancer. The CDR3 protein is CASSFYDRLETQYF. Written as DNA, the CDR3 is TGCGCCAGCAGCTTTTACGACAGATTAGAGACCCAGTACTTC.